This is a list of T cell receptor beta chains from one sample in a study of blood T cell repertoires in COVID-19. Method: immunoSEQ multiplex PCR; TCRdb's copy keeps in-frame clones and lacks some. The table has around 150,000 clones, around 80% seen once. The sequencing input was peripheral blood. The receptors stem from a man between 60 and 75 years old who had recovered from COVID-19. The CDR3 runs from the conserved cysteine through the conserved F or W. Fields, in order: D gene, V gene, J gene, CDR3 protein. D genes are given only for firm matches.

TRBD1	TRBV6-5	TRBJ1-1	CASSYASGTGDTEAFF
TRBD1	TRBV5-8	TRBJ1-4	CASSSRTGGREKLFF
NA	TRBV6-2/TRBV6-3	TRBJ2-7	CASSYSRRGQSYEQYF
TRBD2	TRBV4-3	TRBJ2-3	CASSQTPLTSGGPTDTQYF
TRBD2	TRBV6-2/TRBV6-3	TRBJ2-1	CASSSSGGSYNEQFF
NA	TRBV29-1	TRBJ1-4	CSVASPAGLAEKLFF
NA	TRBV20-1	TRBJ1-2	CSAFGGDGYTF
NA	TRBV7-3	TRBJ2-1	CASSAQVGEQFF
TRBD1	TRBV29-1	TRBJ1-5	CSVGQGTDGDQPQHF
NA	TRBV7-2	TRBJ1-6	CASSSEPDSPLHF
TRBD1	TRBV7-9	TRBJ1-1	CASSPSGTASNTEAFF
TRBD1	TRBV2	TRBJ1-6	CASSVGTAGGSPLHF
NA	TRBV4-3	TRBJ2-3	CASSLTVSSTDTQYF
TRBD1	TRBV19	TRBJ1-1	CASKDRGALNTEAFF